One and the same sample provided the 12 T cell receptor beta chains below, sequenced in a study of human T cells and chemical hapten exposure. TCRdb recomputed calls from the RACE reads with MiXCR, one row per CDR3 protein. This repertoire shows about 270,000 distinct CDR3 sequences, just under 8% found once; its top ten account for less than 1.5%. Time point indicated: pre-sensitization, week 0. Documented treatment: therapeutic diphenylcyclopropenone sensitization with weekly scalp DPC. This sample comprised whole blood, obtained in connection with sensitization to the hapten diphenylcyclopropenone (DPC). These receptors were obtained from a man between 18 and 29 years old with alopecia areata. Some clones in this sample may be carry-over from other donors' samples.

This clonotype has at least ten counts. This chain links TRBV12-3 or TRBV12-4 with TRBJ1-5; D is possibly TRBD1 (6 bases). The germline V and J ends were trimmed by 7 bases and 3 bases, with 13 bases remaining between them. CDR3 length: 14 residues. CDR3 in amino acids: CASTWGGANQPQHF. Written as DNA, the CDR3 is TGTGCCAGCACCTGGGGGGGGGCCAATCAGCCCCAGCATTTT.

The table lists this clonotype with many counts. The CDR3 is CASSYGTGRNTEAFF. The CDR3 region has the DNA TGTGCCAGCAGTTACGGAACAGGCCGGAACACTGAAGCTTTCTTT. The chain has TRBV6-2 or TRBV6-3 and TRBJ1-1; D possibly corresponds to TRBD1 (5 bases). Germline assignment: CDR1 MNHEY and CDR2 SVGEGT. The CDR3 extends over 15 amino acids. V lost 2 bases and J lost 1, with 11 bases in between.

In its sample, this clonotype was seen many times. The chain employs TRBV28 and TRBJ2-3, with 7 bases identical to TRBD2. CDR1 and CDR2 (germline): MDHEN, SYDVKM. The CDR3 has 16 residues. Losses at the gene ends were 6 bases for V and 2 bases for J; bases not matched to a gene: 11. CDR3 DNA sequence: TGTGCCAGCAGGCCGCCCTGGGGGACTAACACAGATACGCAGTATTTT. Its translation: CASRPPWGTNTDTQYF.

This clonotype was seen more than once but under ten times. The chain links TRBV27 to TRBJ1-3; TRBD1 aligns across 9 bases. Trimming removed 5 bases from V and 3 bases from J; junction bases left unmatched: 5. The germline V gene has CDR1 MNHEY and CDR2 SMNVEV (reference sequence). This CDR3 comprises 15 residues. The CDR3 nucleotides are TGTGCCAGCAGTACCGGGACAGGGTTTGGAAACACCATATATTTT. Translating gives CASSTGTGFGNTIYF.

The V and J genes are TRBV7-9 and TRBJ1-1; D not resolved. Germline CDR1 SEHNR, CDR2 FQNEAQ (reference sequence). The germline V and J ends were trimmed by 3 bases and 8 bases, with 37 bases remaining between them. The CDR3 has 21 amino acids. The CDR3 nucleotides read TGTGCCAGCAGCTTCGAGGGCGCGGCGACAAGTGCACTCACGAGGCTCGGGGAAGCTTTCTTT. Its translation is CASSFEGAATSALTRLGEAFF.

This clonotype was seen a few times. The chain couples TRBV6-5 to TRBJ1-1; D not certain. The CDR3 runs to 15 residues. Germline V gene data show CDR1 as MNHEY and CDR2 as SVGAGI. V was shortened by 1 base and J by 2 bases, with 11 bases between the two germline ends. CDR3 coding DNA: TGTGCCAGCAGTTACTATGGCCAAAATAACACTGAAGCTTTCTTT. Protein sequence: CASSYYGQNNTEAFF.

This clonotype was observed a few times. The CDR3 DNA reads as TGTGCCAGCAGTGAAACCAGCGGACAAGAGACCCAGTACTTC. Its protein is CASSETSGQETQYF. The rearrangement links TRBV25-1 to TRBJ2-5, with D perhaps matching TRBD2 (5 bases). Between the trimmed V and J ends, which lost 2 bases and 2 bases, there was a span of 9 bases. The CDR3 extends over 14 amino acids. From germline, CDR1 is MGHDK and CDR2 SYGVNS.

This clonotype was seen many times. The J gene is TRBJ2-3, the V gene TRBV7-9; D remains unclear. Trimming removed 0 bases at V and 6 bases at J, with 7 bases between. CDR3 length equals 13 residues. Germline lookup yields CDR1 SEHNR and CDR2 FQNEAQ (reference sequence). This chain's CDR3 is CASSLAGMDTQYF. CDR3 coding DNA: TGTGCCAGCAGCTTAGCTGGGATGGATACGCAGTATTTT. Filled out from reference TRBV7-9 and TRBJ2-3, the complete variable domain reads DTGVSQNPRHKITKRGQNVTFRCDPISEHNRLYWYRQTLGQGPEFLTYFQNEAQLEKSRLLSDRFSAERPKGSFSTLEIQRTEQGDSAMYLCASSLAGMDTQYFGPGTRLTVL.

This clonotype was seen ten or more times. The rearrangement joins TRBV29-1 to TRBJ2-6, with a possible D match to TRBD2 (5 bases). V was pared by 7 bases and J by 0 bases, with 10 bases between. Germline V CDR1 and CDR2: SQVTM, ANQGSEA. The CDR3 is 14 residues long. The DNA of the CDR3 is TGCAGCGCCGAGGGAGTCTCTGGGGCCAACGTCCTGACTTTC. Its translation is CSAEGVSGANVLTF.

The table lists this clonotype with a few counts. J is TRBJ1-6 and V is TRBV6-4; TRBD1 agrees at 8 bases. Trimming took 3 bases from V and 9 from J; bases not matched to a gene: 1. The CDR3 contains 13 residues. CDR1 and CDR2 from the germline V gene are MRHNA and SNTAGT. The CDR3 region is CASSEQGGSPLHF. The CDR3 coding sequence is TGTGCCAGCAGTGAACAGGGGGGTTCACCCCTCCACTTT.

This clonotype was picked up a small number of times. This chain joins TRBV12-5 and TRBJ1-6, with D unresolved. V was trimmed by 5 bases and J by 0 bases, leaving 8 bases between them. Germline V gene sequence: CDR1 LGHNT, CDR2 FRNRAP. The CDR3 extends over 15 amino acids. CDR3: CASGDGSSYNSPLHF. The CDR3 DNA reads TGTGCTAGTGGTGACGGGAGCTCCTATAATTCACCCCTCCACTTT.

This clonotype was recorded a few times. The J gene is TRBJ2-3, the V gene TRBV12-3 or TRBV12-4; D may correspond to TRBD1 or TRBD2 (5 bases each). Deletions cut 1 base from V and 4 bases from J, with 12 bases between. The CDR3 is made up of 15 amino acids. The CDR3 is CASSLGRGFSDTQYF. The CDR3 nucleotides are TGTGCCAGCAGTTTAGGACGGGGCTTTTCAGATACGCAGTATTTT.